These 32 T cell receptor beta chains came from one sample sequenced in a study of T cells in Graves' hyperthyroidism and ophthalmopathy. Template material for amplifying TCR beta CDR3 regions consisted of RNA transcripts. RT-PCR in the first round (using the HTBI primer set) targeted the TCR CDR3. One entry per CDR3 protein, called by TCRdb with MiXCR from the multiplex PCR reads. The repertoire holds 640,000 or so distinct CDR3 sequences, with 14% to 15% as singletons. Sequencing was performed on blood. The receptors come from a woman aged 35 to 49 with Graves' ophthalmopathy.

This clonotype was picked up many times. The chain carries TRBV27 and TRBJ2-7; 13 nucleotides line up with TRBD2. The trim removed 6 bases at V and 1 base at J, leaving 6 bases unmatched. This CDR3 spans 16 amino acids. Germline V gene sequence: CDR1 MNHEY, CDR2 SMNVEV (reference sequence). This chain's CDR3 is CASRRLAGGLSYEQYF. In DNA form, the CDR3 reads TGTGCCAGCAGGCGACTAGCGGGAGGCCTTTCCTACGAGCAGTACTTC.

This clonotype was detected ten times or more. The rearrangement uses TRBV10-3 and TRBJ1-2; D is possibly TRBD1 (6 bases). V was clipped by 3 bases and J by 2 bases, with 7 bases between them. The CDR3 has 13 amino acids. Germline V gene lookup returns CDR1 ENHRY and CDR2 SYGVKD. The CDR3 sequence is CAISEQGNYGYTF. For the CDR3, the DNA is TGTGCCATCAGTGAACAGGGAAACTATGGCTACACCTTC.

This clonotype appeared many times. The chain has TRBV6-1 and TRBJ2-7; 8 bases line up with TRBD2. Unmatched junction bases numbered 8, after V lost 2 bases and J lost 2 bases. This CDR3 is built from 16 residues. CDR1 is MNHNS and CDR2 is SASEGT in the germline V gene. The CDR3 is CASSEFPSGRAYEQYF. In DNA form, the CDR3 reads TGTGCCAGCAGTGAATTTCCGAGCGGGAGAGCCTACGAGCAGTACTTC.

The chain links TRBV6-1 to TRBJ2-7, with 7 bases that match TRBD2. Germline CDR1 MNHNS, CDR2 SASEGT. V lost 6 bases, J lost 1 base, and 15 bases stayed unmatched. This CDR3 spans 17 amino acids. CDR3 in DNA: TGTGCCAGCAGCGCAAAGATCCCTAGCGGAGGGTCCTACGAGCAGTACTTC. It encodes CASSAKIPSGGSYEQYF.

This clonotype was counted many times. CDR3 in DNA: TGTGCCAGCAGCCAAGATAGGCAGGGGGGAGAGACCCAGTACTTC. This codes for CASSQDRQGGETQYF. V gene TRBV4-2 combines with J gene TRBJ2-5; D might be TRBD1 (7 bases). Germline lookup yields CDR1 LGHNA and CDR2 YNFKEQ. The CDR3 spans 15 residues. Deletions cut 0 bases from V and 4 bases from J, with 12 bases between.

This clonotype was detected many times. The V call is TRBV29-1, the J call TRBJ1-5, with D perhaps matching TRBD1 (5 bases). V lost 6 bases and J lost 1, with 13 bases in between. The CDR3 consists of 14 residues. CDR1 SQVTM and CDR2 ANQGSEA come from the germline V gene. This CDR3 reads CSVRSGGSNQPQHF. The DNA of the CDR3 is TGCAGCGTCCGTAGCGGGGGAAGCAATCAGCCCCAGCATTTT.

This clonotype was detected ten times or more. The CDR3 coding sequence is TGTGCCAGCAGCTCCCTTGGTGCGGGGGGCTACGAGCAGTACTTC. This sequence encodes CASSSLGAGGYEQYF. The chain links TRBV7-2 to TRBJ2-7, with 8 nucleotides matching TRBD2. The CDR3 is made up of 15 amino acids. Germline values: CDR1 SGHTA, CDR2 FQGNSA. Trimming removed 4 bases from V and 3 bases from J; junction bases left unmatched: 8.

CDR3 DNA: TGTGCCAGTAGTATTTTGGGTTTTTTTAGCGCGAACACCGGGGAGCTGTTTTTT. It encodes CASSILGFFSANTGELFF. V usage is TRBV19 and J usage is TRBJ2-2; D might be TRBD2 (5 bases). This CDR3 region has 18 residues. Germline V CDR1 and CDR2: LNHDA, SQIVND (reference sequence). V shed 3 bases and J shed 0 bases, with 17 bases lying between them.

This clonotype occurred a few times. A much larger clone differs from this one at a single base, so this may be a read error. J is TRBJ2-5 and V is TRBV10-3; 11 bases fit TRBD2. Germline V gene sequence: CDR1 ENHRY, CDR2 SYGVKD. There are 16 residues in the CDR3. Here the CDR3 DNA reads TGTGCCATCAGTGAGTCGACCCTAGCGGGAGGAGAGGCCCAGTACTTC. Its protein is CAISESTLAGGEAQYF.

Many counts were recorded for this clonotype. This chain links TRBV19 with TRBJ1-5; D is uncertain. This CDR3 region has 15 residues. Looked up from germline, CDR1 is LNHDA and CDR2 is SQIVND (reference sequence). Trimming shortened V by 1 base and J by 3 bases, and 10 bases separated the two germline ends. The CDR3 DNA sequence: TGTGCCAGTAGTATAGTAAAGGGCCCCAATCAGCCCCAGCATTTT. It specifies CASSIVKGPNQPQHF.

At least ten counts were recorded for this clonotype. The J gene is TRBJ2-2, the V gene TRBV24-1; 8 bases match TRBD2. The CDR3 is 16 residues long. Germline-derived CDR1 and CDR2 are KGHDR and SFDVKD. V lost 4 bases and J lost 5; bases outside the gene matches: 8. The CDR3 loop reads CATSDSRLARTGELFF. CDR3 coding DNA: TGTGCCACCAGTGACTCCCGACTAGCGCGAACCGGGGAGCTGTTTTTT.

This clonotype showed up many times. The chain couples TRBV6-1 to TRBJ1-2; 8 nucleotides line up with TRBD1. The CDR3 contains 15 residues. Germline-derived CDR1 and CDR2 are MNHNS and SASEGT. V shed 5 bases and J 2 bases; nucleotides not matched to a gene: 7. The DNA for the CDR3 is TGTGCCAGCAGTATCGCTCGACAGGGGAACTATGGCTACACCTTC. This gives the protein CASSIARQGNYGYTF.

The chain joins TRBV28 to TRBJ1-1; 7 bases fit TRBD1. Trimming removed 3 bases from V and 0 bases from J; junction bases left unmatched: 13. This CDR3 comprises 18 residues. The germline V gene encodes CDR1 MDHEN and CDR2 SYDVKM. CDR3 region: CASSLVGTATSMNTEAFF. The DNA for the CDR3 is TGTGCCAGCAGTTTGGTCGGGACAGCTACTTCCATGAACACTGAAGCTTTCTTT.

This clonotype has a count of ten or more. The genes are TRBV28 and TRBJ1-2, with a weak D call TRBD1 (5 bases). Germline V CDR1 and CDR2: MDHEN, SYDVKM. CDR3 length: 14 amino acids. Trimming took off 6 bases at V and 4 bases at J, with 15 bases between the two ends. CDR3 sequence (DNA): TGTGCCAGCAGCTACCCCCAGGGAGGCTATGGCTACACCTTC. It yields the protein CASSYPQGGYGYTF.

Ten or more counts support this clonotype. The chain uses TRBV6-2 or TRBV6-3 and TRBJ1-1; tentative D call: TRBD1 (6 bases). Germline V gene data show CDR1 as MNHEY and CDR2 as SVGEGT. The V end was cut by 6 bases, the J end by 1 base, with 12 bases between. The CDR3 is made up of 14 amino acids. The CDR3 coding sequence is TGTGCCAGCAGCGCAGGGGCTTCGAACACTGAAGCTTTCTTT. Its translation is CASSAGASNTEAFF.

This clonotype was seen ten or more times. The chain couples TRBV10-2 to TRBJ2-7, with D maybe TRBD2 (6 bases). The germline CDR1 and CDR2 sequences are WSHSY and SAAADI. The germline V and J ends were trimmed by 6 bases and 0 bases, with 15 bases remaining between them. This CDR3 has 15 residues. The CDR3 protein is CASSSGGLLSYEQYF. As DNA, the CDR3 is TGCGCCAGCAGCTCAGGAGGGCTCCTCTCCTACGAGCAGTACTTC.

The chain employs TRBV29-1 and TRBJ2-7, with TRBD2 as a possible D gene (5 bases). Germline V CDR1 and CDR2: SQVTM, ANQGSEA. V lost 6 bases and J 2 bases, leaving 11 bases between the germline ends. The CDR3 loop spans 12 amino acids. CDR3 in amino acids: CSVVAGTYEQYF. The CDR3 nucleotides are TGCAGCGTCGTAGCCGGGACCTACGAGCAGTACTTC.

This clonotype was observed many times. The V and J genes are TRBV5-8 and TRBJ2-2; D is possibly TRBD2 (5 bases). This CDR3 is built from 14 residues. Trimming removed 4 bases at V and 3 bases at J, with 10 bases between. Per germline, CDR1 SGHTS and CDR2 YDEGEE. The CDR3 coding sequence is TGTGCCAGCAGCCCAGAGCGGTACACCGGGGAGCTGTTTTTT. Translation gives CASSPERYTGELFF.

This clonotype was recorded many times. This sequence joins TRBV24-1 and TRBJ1-5; D remains unclear. There are 13 residues in the CDR3. The V end lost 9 bases, the J end lost 6 bases, and 14 bases lay between the germline ends. Germline CDR1 is KGHDR and CDR2 is SFDVKD. The DNA of the CDR3 is TGTGCCACCCAGGTGGCTTGGAGTCAGCCCCAGCATTTT. Its translation is CATQVAWSQPQHF.

The rearrangement joins TRBV7-9 to TRBJ2-2, with 8 bases matching TRBD2. The CDR3 is 13 amino acids. Trimming removed 6 bases from V and 6 bases from J; junction bases left unmatched: 3. Germline V gives CDR1 SEHNR, CDR2 FQNEAQ (reference sequence). The CDR3 bases are TGTGCCAGCAGGAGCGGGGGACCCGGGGAGCTGTTTTTT. It translates to CASRSGGPGELFF.

At least ten counts were recorded for this clonotype. The rearrangement links TRBV4-2 to TRBJ1-2, with 10 bases lining up with TRBD1. This CDR3 contains 15 residues. Germline CDR1 LGHNA, CDR2 YNFKEQ. With 3 bases clipped from V and 5 bases from J, the junction kept 6 bases outside the gene matches. The CDR3 region is CASSQSGGQGYGYTF. The DNA of the CDR3 is TGTGCCAGCAGCCAGTCGGGGGGACAGGGGTATGGCTACACCTTC.

The chain combines TRBV11-2 with TRBJ2-2; perhaps TRBD2 as D (6 bases). The germline CDR1 and CDR2 sequences are SGHAT and FQNNGV. This CDR3 spans 17 amino acids. Trimming stripped 0 bases from V and 4 bases from J, with 15 bases between. In DNA form, the CDR3 reads TGTGCCAGCAGCTTAGAGGGGTGGGAGGTCCGCACCGGGGAGCTGTTTTTT. Amino acid sequence: CASSLEGWEVRTGELFF.

This clonotype was seen at least ten times. The J gene is TRBJ2-5, the V gene TRBV6-1, with 8 nucleotides matching TRBD2. Germline CDR1 is MNHNS and CDR2 is SASEGT. CDR3 length equals 14 residues. Germline trimming cut 4 bases from V and 0 bases from J; bases unmatched to any gene: 1. CDR3 coding DNA: TGTGCCAGCAGTGCTAGCGGGCACCAAGAGACCCAGTACTTC. It translates to CASSASGHQETQYF.

There are many counts of this clonotype. The chain couples TRBV20-1 to TRBJ1-5, with D unresolved. Germline V gene data show CDR1 as DFQATT and CDR2 as SNEGSKA (reference sequence). V was trimmed by 6 bases and J by 5 bases, leaving 17 bases between them. This CDR3 is 14 amino acids long. Written as DNA, the CDR3 is TGCAGTGCCACTAATACACCCTCCGATCAGCCCCAGCATTTT. Translated, it gives CSATNTPSDQPQHF.

In its sample, this clonotype was seen many times. V and J are TRBV19 and TRBJ1-2; a weak D match, TRBD1 (6 bases). The germline V gene encodes CDR1 LNHDA and CDR2 SQIVND (reference sequence). V was cut by 1 base and J by 8 bases, with 14 bases left in between. The CDR3 consists of 14 residues. This chain's CDR3 is CASSIGGRGAGYTF. In nucleotides, the CDR3 is TGTGCCAGTAGTATAGGCGGCAGGGGAGCCGGCTACACCTTC.

V usage is TRBV6-2 or TRBV6-3 and J usage is TRBJ2-5; no clear D gene. The CDR3 length is 13 residues. V shed 4 bases and J shed 5 bases, with 11 bases lying between them. The germline CDR1 and CDR2 sequences are MNHEY and SVGEGT. CDR3 amino acids: CASSWALRETQYF. CDR3 nucleotide sequence: TGTGCCAGCAGTTGGGCCCTGAGGGAGACCCAGTACTTC.

The rearrangement joins TRBV7-9 to TRBJ2-7; a weak D match, TRBD1 (6 bases). The V end lost 4 bases, the J end lost 5 bases, and 18 bases lay between the germline ends. CDR3 length: 15 amino acids. The germline V gene has CDR1 SEHNR and CDR2 FQNEAQ (reference sequence). The chain's CDR3 is CASSSNRVWWDEQYF. CDR3 sequence (DNA): TGTGCCAGCAGCTCGAACAGGGTATGGTGGGACGAGCAGTACTTC. Looking up the rest from reference TRBV7-9 and TRBJ2-7 gives the full variable domain: DTGVSQNPRHKITKRGQNVTFRCDPISEHNRLYWYRQTLGQGPEFLTYFQNEAQLEKSRLLSDRFSAERPKGSFSTLEIQRTEQGDSAMYLCASSSNRVWWDEQYFGPGTRLTVT.

This clonotype was seen repeatedly, ten times or more. The chain links TRBV11-2 to TRBJ1-1, with D possibly TRBD1 on 5 matching bases. Germline values: CDR1 SGHAT, CDR2 FQNNGV. Trimming cost V 5 bases and J 7 bases, with 29 bases left between them. The CDR3 consists of 18 residues. In nucleotides, the CDR3 is TGTGCCAGCAGCCGAAATTGGTACGGGGACCTAGCGGTTGATGAAGCTTTCTTT. It is translated as CASSRNWYGDLAVDEAFF. The variable domain in full, completed from reference TRBV11-2 and TRBJ1-1, reads EAGVAQSPRYKIIEKRQSVAFWCNPISGHATLYWYQQILGQGPKLLIQFQNNGVVDDSQLPKDRFSAERLKGVDSTLKIQPAKLEDSAVYLCASSRNWYGDLAVDEAFFGQGTRLTVV.

This clonotype was detected ten times or more. The chain uses TRBV7-9 and TRBJ1-2, with D unclear. The CDR3 runs 14 residues. The ends were cut back, 5 bases at V and 3 bases at J, with 13 bases in the middle. Germline assignment: CDR1 SEHNR and CDR2 FQNEAQ (reference sequence). As DNA, the CDR3 is TGTGCCAGCAGCCCCGGCAGCGCGTACTATGGCTACACCTTC. Encoded protein: CASSPGSAYYGYTF.

This clonotype was found many times. V gene TRBV2 combines with J gene TRBJ2-7; D is perhaps TRBD2 (6 bases). V was trimmed by 8 bases and J by 6 bases, leaving 17 bases between them. This CDR3 contains 13 residues. The germline CDR1 and CDR2 sequences are SNHLY and FYNNEI. The CDR3 reads CASGGSREGEQYF. DNA for the CDR3: TGTGCCAGCGGAGGGTCCAGGGAAGGCGAGCAGTACTTC.

The V gene is TRBV6-1, the J gene TRBJ2-5, with 13 bases that match TRBD2. Trimming took 0 bases from V and 5 from J; bases not matched to a gene: 9. Germline V gene lookup returns CDR1 MNHNS and CDR2 SASEGT. The CDR3 runs to 18 residues. CDR3 coding DNA: TGTGCCAGCAGTGAAGCGTCGGGGACTAGCGGGATATGGGAGACCCAGTACTTC. This encodes CASSEASGTSGIWETQYF.

This clonotype occurred many times. This chain links TRBV12-3 or TRBV12-4 with TRBJ2-3, with D hard to call. Trimming left V 3 bases short and J 7 bases short, with 5 bases between. The CDR3 contains 11 residues. This chain's CDR3 is CASSFWYTQYF. The CDR3, as DNA: TGTGCCAGCAGTTTTTGGTATACGCAGTATTTT.